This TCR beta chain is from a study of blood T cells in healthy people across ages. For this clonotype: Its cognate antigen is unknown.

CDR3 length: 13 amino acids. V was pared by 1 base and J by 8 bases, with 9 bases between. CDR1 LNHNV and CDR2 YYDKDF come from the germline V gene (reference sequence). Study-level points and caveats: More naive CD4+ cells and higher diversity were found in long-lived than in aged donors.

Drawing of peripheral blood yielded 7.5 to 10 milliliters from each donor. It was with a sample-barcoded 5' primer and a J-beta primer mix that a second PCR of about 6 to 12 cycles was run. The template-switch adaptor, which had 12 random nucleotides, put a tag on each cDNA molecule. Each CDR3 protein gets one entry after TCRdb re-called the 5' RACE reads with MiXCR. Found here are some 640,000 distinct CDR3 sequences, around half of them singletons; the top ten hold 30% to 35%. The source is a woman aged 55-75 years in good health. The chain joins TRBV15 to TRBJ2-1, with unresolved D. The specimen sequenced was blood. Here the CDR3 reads CATSRGRPYEQFF. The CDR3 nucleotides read TGTGCCACCAGCAGAGGCCGTCCGTATGAGCAGTTCTTC.